Below, 30 T cell receptor beta chains from the same sample are listed, as sequenced in a study of cytomegalovirus exposure and HLA in healthy donors. The primer mix had 60 Vbeta and 13 Jbeta primers. Sequencing was performed with immunoSEQ multiplex PCR; in TCRdb, only in-frame clones are kept and a portion is missing. The repertoire consists of approximately 110,000 clones, with roughly three quarters occurring once and the leading ten covering more than 2.5%. The sequenced sample consisted of PBMCs. All receptors come from a young man in good health and CMV-seronegative.

The rearrangement joins TRBV19 to TRBJ2-5; 11 bases are a match to TRBD1. The DNA end lines up better with TRBJ2-7; the J call may be wrong. This CDR3 is 15 amino acids long. Germline CDR1 is LNHDA and CDR2 is SQIVND (reference sequence). CDR3 coding DNA: TGTGCCAGTAGTATAGGAGGGACAGGGGGCTACGAGCAGTACTTC. It codes for CASSIGGTGGYEQYF.

This rearrangement joins TRBV4-1 to TRBJ2-2, with D hard to call. Germline loops: CDR1 MGHRA, CDR2 YSYEKL. The CDR3 spans 16 residues. The V end was cut by 0 bases, the J end by 0 bases, with 8 bases between. CDR3: CASSQERRSNTGELFF. The CDR3 DNA follows: TGCGCCAGCAGCCAAGAGCGCCGGTCGAACACCGGGGAGCTGTTTTTT.

This chain joins TRBV7-2 and TRBJ2-2; TRBD2 matches at 8 bases. Germline CDR1 reads SGHTA; CDR2 reads FQGNSA. Trimming at V came to 7 bases and at J to 7 bases, leaving 11 bases not matched to a gene. The CDR3 has 15 residues. The chain's CDR3 is CASTYGGGVGGELFF. CDR3 DNA sequence: TGTGCCAGCACTTACGGGGGGGGAGTGGGCGGGGAGCTGTTTTTT.

The chain carries TRBV7-9 and TRBJ1-1; D is perhaps TRBD1 (5 bases). Germline loops: CDR1 SEHNR, CDR2 FQNEAQ (reference sequence). The V gene lost 7 bases and the J gene lost 1 base, with 16 bases spanning the gap. The length of the CDR3 is 15 residues. CDR3 protein: CASTQGGVPNTEAFF. For the CDR3, the DNA is TGTGCCAGCACCCAAGGAGGGGTCCCGAACACTGAAGCTTTCTTT.

The V and J genes are TRBV6-6 and TRBJ1-5, with 7 bases lining up with TRBD1. Germline V gene lookup returns CDR1 MNHNY and CDR2 SVGAGI (reference sequence). V lost 6 bases, J lost 0 bases, and 8 bases stayed unmatched. The CDR3 totals 16 residues. DNA of the CDR3: TGTGCCAGCAGGCCTCGGGACAGTTATAGCAATCAGCCCCAGCATTTT. Translated: CASRPRDSYSNQPQHF.

The gene calls are TRBV2 and TRBJ1-1; maybe TRBD1 (6 bases). CDR1 SNHLY and CDR2 FYNNEI come from the germline V gene. V lost 5 bases to trimming and J lost 1 base, with 17 bases between them. This CDR3 is 16 amino acids long. The CDR3: CASSSFLPQGNTEAFF. CDR3 nucleotide sequence: TGTGCCAGCAGTTCCTTTCTACCACAGGGGAACACTGAAGCTTTCTTT. The full variable domain, in which reference TRBV2 and TRBJ1-1 provide the parts outside the CDR3, is EPEVTQTPSHQVTQMGQEVILRCVPISNHLYFYWYRQILGQKVEFLVSFYNNEISEKSEIFDDQFSVERPDGSNFTLKIRSTKLEDSAMYFCASSSFLPQGNTEAFFGQGTRLTVV.

The rearrangement links TRBV29-1 to TRBJ1-1; 10 bases are a match to TRBD1. The trim removed 6 bases at V and 3 bases at J, leaving 1 base unmatched. CDR3 size: 12 residues. Germline V gene sequence: CDR1 SQVTM, CDR2 ANQGSEA. The CDR3 bases are TGCAGCGTCGGACAGGGGGACACTGAAGCTTTCTTT. The encoded protein is CSVGQGDTEAFF.

CDR3 protein: CAIRTVHTGELFF. For the CDR3, the DNA is TGTGCCATCAGGACAGTCCACACCGGGGAGCTGTTTTTT. The chain carries TRBV10-3 and TRBJ2-2; TRBD1 is a possible D gene (5 bases). Germline CDR1 ENHRY, CDR2 SYGVKD. V was clipped by 6 bases and J by 3 bases, with 8 bases between them. This CDR3 is 13 amino acids long.

This clone came up once. The chain links TRBV19 to TRBJ1-5, with 9 bases aligning to TRBD1. The V and J ends lost 3 bases and 4 bases, in that order; junction bases with no gene match: 4. Germline values: CDR1 LNHDA, CDR2 SQIVND (reference sequence). This CDR3 comprises 15 residues. The CDR3 nucleotides read TGTGCCAGTAGTATGGGACAGGGTGTGAATCAGCCCCAGCATTTT. It translates to CASSMGQGVNQPQHF.

The chain employs TRBV7-9 and TRBJ2-3; 13 bases fit TRBD2. This CDR3 region has 18 residues. Germline V CDR1 and CDR2: SEHNR, FQNEAQ (reference sequence). Trimming removed 1 base from V and 2 bases from J; junction bases left unmatched: 6. The CDR3 DNA sequence: TGTGCCAGCAGCTTAGAGTTGGGGACTAGCGGGATCACAGATACGCAGTATTTT. This encodes CASSLELGTSGITDTQYF. The full variable domain, its missing parts supplied by reference TRBV7-9 and TRBJ2-3, is DTGVSQNPRHKITKRGQNVTFRCDPISEHNRLYWYRQTLGQGPEFLTYFQNEAQLEKSRLLSDRFSAERPKGSFSTLEIQRTEQGDSAMYLCASSLELGTSGITDTQYFGPGTRLTVL.

The rearrangement uses TRBV28 and TRBJ2-2; no clear D. CDR1 is MDHEN, CDR2 SYDVKM, per germline. V was shortened by 1 base and J by 2 bases, with 8 bases between the two germline ends. CDR3 length: 15 residues. The CDR3 here is CASSLYSYNTGELFF. The DNA of the CDR3 is TGTGCCAGCAGTTTATATTCCTATAACACCGGGGAGCTGTTTTTT.

This clone was picked up a small number of times. The V gene is TRBV5-4, the J gene TRBJ2-7, with 9 bases aligning to TRBD1. This CDR3 is built from 14 residues. After removal of 7 bases from V and 4 bases from J, the junction contained 9 bases not matched to a gene. CDR1 is SGHNT, CDR2 YYREEE, per germline (reference sequence). CDR3 DNA sequence: TGTGCCAGCGGAGCCGGGACAGGGAGGTACGAGCAGTACTTC. Its protein is CASGAGTGRYEQYF.

The V and J genes are TRBV18 and TRBJ2-1; 15 bases map to TRBD2. Germline V gene lookup returns CDR1 KGHSH and CDR2 LQKENI. There are 17 residues in the CDR3. V lost 0 bases and J lost 7; bases outside the gene matches: 4. The CDR3 sequence: CASSPPFGTSGRNEQFF. The DNA of the CDR3 is TGTGCCAGCTCACCACCGTTCGGGACTAGCGGGAGGAATGAGCAGTTCTTC.

The chain has TRBV7-9 and TRBJ1-2; D is possibly TRBD1 (5 bases). The ends were cut back, 5 bases at V and 5 bases at J, with 9 bases in the middle. Germline assignment: CDR1 SEHNR and CDR2 FQNEAQ (reference sequence). This CDR3 has 12 residues. As DNA, the CDR3 is TGTGCCAGCAGCCCCGGGGGATATGGCTACACCTTC. It yields the protein CASSPGGYGYTF.

The chain links TRBV28 to TRBJ1-6; TRBD1 is a possible D gene (6 bases). Germline V gene sequence: CDR1 MDHEN, CDR2 SYDVKM. Trimming removed 1 base at V and 0 bases at J, with 10 bases between. The length of the CDR3 is 17 residues. This CDR3 is CASSLSRGSSYNSPLHF. DNA for the CDR3: TGTGCCAGCAGTTTATCCAGGGGTTCCTCCTATAATTCACCCCTCCACTTT.

This rearrangement joins TRBV29-1 to TRBJ1-1; 8 nucleotides align to TRBD1. There are 13 residues in the CDR3. Germline CDR1 is SQVTM and CDR2 is ANQGSEA. V was clipped by 5 bases and J by 1 base; unmatched bases: 3. CDR3 in amino acids: CSVLTGGNTEAFF. In DNA form, the CDR3 reads TGCAGCGTTCTCACAGGGGGGAACACTGAAGCTTTCTTT.

In this sample, this clone turned up once. CDR3 DNA: TGCGCCAGCAGCTTGGCTTATACTAGCGGCCCCTACGAGCAGTACTTC. It encodes CASSLAYTSGPYEQYF. The gene calls are TRBV5-1 and TRBJ2-5; 8 bases map to TRBD2. The J call may be faulty, since TRBJ2-7 better matches the DNA end. The CDR3 length is 16 residues. Germline-derived CDR1 and CDR2 are SGHRS and YFSETQ.

The CDR3 DNA is TGCGCCAGCAGCCCTGGAGGGGACTTCTACGAGCAGTACTTC. Translation: CASSPGGDFYEQYF. The rearrangement uses TRBV5-1 and TRBJ2-7; possible D gene TRBD2, 6 bases. CDR3 length: 14 amino acids. Germline assignment: CDR1 SGHRS and CDR2 YFSETQ. With 4 bases removed from V and 3 bases from J, the gap between germline ends came to 14 bases.

The J gene is TRBJ2-3, the V gene TRBV7-3; 7 bases agree with TRBD2. Trimming took 1 base from V and 3 from J; bases not matched to a gene: 10. Germline CDR1 SGHTA, CDR2 FQGTGA. This CDR3 is built from 17 residues. CDR3 in amino acids: CASSLISQIGGTDTQYF. The CDR3, as DNA: TGTGCCAGCAGCTTAATAAGCCAAATCGGGGGGACAGATACGCAGTATTTT.

The chain couples TRBV6-1 to TRBJ1-2, with TRBD1 matching 10 bases. This CDR3 is built from 15 residues. With 4 bases clipped from V and 8 bases from J, the junction kept 10 bases outside the gene matches. Per germline, CDR1 MNHNS and CDR2 SASEGT. DNA of the CDR3: TGTGCCAGCAGTGGACACCGGGACAGGGGATCCGGCTACACCTTC. Residues: CASSGHRDRGSGYTF.

The V call is TRBV29-1, the J call TRBJ2-5; 8 nucleotides line up with TRBD2. Germline CDR1 and CDR2: SQVTM and ANQGSEA. The CDR3 is made up of 16 amino acids. Losses at the gene ends were 3 bases for V and 4 bases for J; bases not matched to a gene: 13. The CDR3: CSVDPNLDSGTETQYF. CDR3 nucleotides: TGCAGCGTTGACCCCAACCTAGATAGCGGGACAGAGACCCAGTACTTC.

CDR3 bases: TGTGCCACCCTCTCCGGGGGCCAAGAGACCCAGTACTTC. Residues: CATLSGGQETQYF. The chain links TRBV15 to TRBJ2-5; TRBD2 might be the D (6 bases). V gave up 8 bases and J gave up 1 base, with 11 bases separating them. The length of the CDR3 is 13 residues. Germline loops: CDR1 LNHNV, CDR2 YYDKDF (reference sequence).

V and J are TRBV19 and TRBJ2-3; unclear D gene. Trimming left V 10 bases short and J 4 bases short, with 15 bases between. Germline loops: CDR1 LNHDA, CDR2 SQIVND (reference sequence). The CDR3 spans 13 residues. CDR3 sequence reads: CATGSPPADTQYF. CDR3 DNA: TGTGCCACCGGTAGCCCGCCAGCAGATACGCAGTATTTT.

J is TRBJ2-1 and V is TRBV7-9; 10 positions agree with TRBD2. The CDR3 is made up of 15 amino acids. Germline loops: CDR1 SEHNR, CDR2 FQNEAQ (reference sequence). V gave up 5 bases and J gave up 5 bases; unmatched junction bases: 6. The CDR3 nucleotides are TGTGCCAGCAGCCCACCCGGACTAGCGGACAATGAGCAGTTCTTC. Translated, it gives CASSPPGLADNEQFF.

The rearrangement joins TRBV19 to TRBJ1-5; D gene uncertain. V lost 0 bases and J lost 2, with 8 bases in between. Germline lookup yields CDR1 LNHDA and CDR2 SQIVND (reference sequence). The CDR3 has 15 residues. The CDR3 spells CASSIERRGNQPQHF. CDR3 DNA sequence: TGTGCCAGTAGTATAGAGCGGAGGGGCAATCAGCCCCAGCATTTT.

This clone was seen only a few times. The chain has TRBV19 and TRBJ1-5; 8 bases agree with TRBD1. The junction had 3 bases not matched to a gene; V was cut back by 6 bases and J by 2 bases. Germline loops: CDR1 LNHDA, CDR2 SQIVND (reference sequence). The CDR3 has 14 amino acids. The CDR3 spells CASRPTGGNQPQHF. As DNA, the CDR3 is TGTGCCAGTAGGCCGACAGGGGGCAATCAGCCCCAGCATTTT.

The J gene is TRBJ2-1, the V gene TRBV27, with TRBD2 identical over 14 bases. The V segment lost 7 bases and the J segment 8 bases; nucleotides outside the gene matches: 7. The CDR3 runs 15 residues. The germline gives CDR1 MNHEY, CDR2 SMNVEV (reference sequence). The CDR3 DNA follows: TGTGCCAGCACCCCCGGACTAGCGGGAGGATATGAGCAGTTCTTC. Protein product: CASTPGLAGGYEQFF.

The chain is built from TRBV7-8 and TRBJ2-7; 7 positions match TRBD1. The J segment lost 5 bases and the V segment lost 1 base, leaving 2 bases of the junction unmatched. CDR1 is SGHVS and CDR2 is FQNEAQ in the germline V gene. This CDR3 is built from 13 residues. The CDR3 coding sequence is TGTGCCAGCAGCTTAGATACAGGGGACGAGCAGTACTTC. Translation gives CASSLDTGDEQYF.

V usage is TRBV28 and J usage is TRBJ2-3; D possibly corresponds to TRBD1 (5 bases). Germline CDR1 is MDHEN and CDR2 is SYDVKM. CDR3 length: 13 residues. V was shortened by 4 bases and J by 8 bases, with 13 bases between the two germline ends. In DNA form, the CDR3 reads TGTGCCAGCAGTTGGAAGGGGATAGGTACGCAGTATTTT. Translating gives CASSWKGIGTQYF.

V usage is TRBV4-1 and J usage is TRBJ1-2, with D tentatively TRBD1 (6 bases). The V gene's germline CDR1 is MGHRA and CDR2 YSYEKL. The CDR3 has 13 amino acids. The V gene lost 3 bases and the J gene lost 7 bases, with 12 bases spanning the gap. In nucleotides, the CDR3 is TGCGCCAGCAGCCAGCGGGGGGCGTCTGGCTACACCTTC. Protein sequence: CASSQRGASGYTF.